This entry is about one T cell receptor beta chain. Its antigen is currently unknown. Researchers ran the PCR with 60 Vbeta and 13 Jbeta primers. Using immunoSEQ multiplex PCR, the repertoire was profiled, and TCRdb retains in-frame clones only, with some absent. Of about 150,000 clones in the sample, approximately 79% were seen once. The data stem from a study of cytomegalovirus exposure and HLA in healthy donors. Study-wide results and limits: There were some public TCRs occurring in many donors, but most TCR sequences were rare. Later work associated 16,951 TCR beta sequences with HLA alleles at 0.05 false discovery rate. As a later analysis showed, a missense DCLRE1C variant was linked to trimming of TCR beta V- and J-genes. Because they were indistinguishable, some V segments, including TRBV6-2 and TRBV6-3, were excluded.

Trimming left V 5 bases short and J 9 bases short, with 14 bases between. The CDR3 is made up of 13 amino acids. Germline CDR1 SNHLY, CDR2 FYNNEI. Sequencing used PBMCs. V gene TRBV2 combines with J gene TRBJ2-4, with a tentative D call TRBD1 (5 bases). This clonotype was sampled from a man aged 45-60 years in good health and CMV-seropositive. The CDR3 bases are TGTGCCAGCAGTATGCTCCAGCAGGGCATTCAGTACTTC. This encodes CASSMLQQGIQYF.